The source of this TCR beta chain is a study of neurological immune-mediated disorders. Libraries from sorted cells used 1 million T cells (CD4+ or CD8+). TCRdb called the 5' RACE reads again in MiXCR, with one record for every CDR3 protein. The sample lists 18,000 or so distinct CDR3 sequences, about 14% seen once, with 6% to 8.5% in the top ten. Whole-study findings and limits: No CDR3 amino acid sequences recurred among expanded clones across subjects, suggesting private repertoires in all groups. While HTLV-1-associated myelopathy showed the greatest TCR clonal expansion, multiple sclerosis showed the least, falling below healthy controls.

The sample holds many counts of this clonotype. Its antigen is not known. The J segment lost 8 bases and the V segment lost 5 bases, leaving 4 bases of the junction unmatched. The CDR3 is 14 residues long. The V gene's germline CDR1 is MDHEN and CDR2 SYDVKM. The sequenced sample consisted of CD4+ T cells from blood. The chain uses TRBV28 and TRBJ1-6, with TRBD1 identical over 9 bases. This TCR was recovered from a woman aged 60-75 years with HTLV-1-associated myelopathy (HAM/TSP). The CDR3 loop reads CASSTTGGDSPLHF. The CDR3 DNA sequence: TGTGCCAGCAGTACTACAGGGGGCGATTCACCCCTCCACTTT.